The 18 T cell receptor beta chains in this list originate from one sample, sequenced in a study of T cell responses to AZD1222 COVID-19 vaccine. Clones were read by immunoSEQ multiplex PCR, and TCRdb kept only the in-frame ones, dropping some. The profile shows roughly 34,000 clones, about 89% of them singletons. The sequences come from peripheral blood, collected on day 0 of AZD1222 vaccination. Receptors were obtained from an adult in good health.

This sequence joins TRBV5-1 and TRBJ2-5; TRBD2 aligns across 10 bases. Unmatched junction bases numbered 5, after V lost 1 base and J lost 5 bases. Germline V gene sequence: CDR1 SGHRS, CDR2 YFSETQ. CDR3 length: 15 amino acids. CDR3 in DNA: TGCGCCAGCAGCTTGTCTAGCGGGAGTTTTGAGACCCAGTACTTC. Amino acid sequence: CASSLSSGSFETQYF. The complete variable domain, with remaining parts taken from reference TRBV5-1 and TRBJ2-5, reads KAGVTQTPRYLIKTRGQQVTLSCSPISGHRSVSWYQQTPGQGLQFLFEYFSETQRNKGNFPGRFSGRQFSNSRSEMNVSTLELGDSALYLCASSLSSGSFETQYFGPGTRLLVL.

This chain uses TRBV5-1 with TRBJ1-5, with D possibly matching TRBD1 (5 bases). The V end was cut by 3 bases, the J end by 4 bases, with 11 bases between. The CDR3 covers 14 residues. The germline gives CDR1 SGHRS, CDR2 YFSETQ. Written as DNA, the CDR3 is TGCGCCAGCAGCTCCAGGGATGGGAATCAGCCCCAGCATTTT. This translates into CASSSRDGNQPQHF.

This chain joins TRBV2 and TRBJ2-3, with unresolved D. The V gene lost 9 bases and the J gene lost 3 bases, with 4 bases spanning the gap. This CDR3 has 10 amino acids. Per germline, CDR1 SNHLY and CDR2 FYNNEI. CDR3 loop: CARRTDTQYF. The CDR3 DNA reads TGTGCCAGAAGAACAGATACGCAGTATTTT.

The rearrangement uses TRBV19 and TRBJ1-2, with 7 bases that match TRBD1. The CDR3 spans 13 residues. Germline V gives CDR1 LNHDA, CDR2 SQIVND (reference sequence). J was trimmed by 4 bases and V by 7 bases; bases with no gene match: 6. In nucleotides, the CDR3 is TGTGCCAGTAAAGATACAGGGGCCTATGGCTACACCTTC. Amino acids: CASKDTGAYGYTF.

The genes are TRBV6-6 and TRBJ2-1, with D perhaps matching TRBD1 or TRBD2 (6 bases each). The CDR3 extends over 11 amino acids. CDR1 MNHNY and CDR2 SVGAGI come from the germline V gene (reference sequence). V was shortened by 7 bases and J by 9 bases, with 10 bases between the two germline ends. The CDR3 sequence is CASNGGGEQFF. DNA for the CDR3: TGTGCCAGCAACGGAGGGGGTGAGCAGTTCTTC.

The chain couples TRBV7-9 to TRBJ1-4; D unresolved. This CDR3 contains 15 residues. CDR1 and CDR2 from the germline V gene are SEHNR and FQNEAQ (reference sequence). The V end was cut by 2 bases, the J end by 3 bases, with 10 bases between. The DNA for the CDR3 is TGTGCCAGCAGCTTATATCAGATCCCTAATGAAAAACTGTTTTTT. This encodes CASSLYQIPNEKLFF. Using reference TRBV7-9 and TRBJ1-4 for the parts outside the CDR3, the full variable domain is DTGVSQNPRHKITKRGQNVTFRCDPISEHNRLYWYRQTLGQGPEFLTYFQNEAQLEKSRLLSDRFSAERPKGSFSTLEIQRTEQGDSAMYLCASSLYQIPNEKLFFGSGTQLSVL.

The gene calls are TRBV6-1 and TRBJ2-7; 11 nucleotides align to TRBD2. V lost 3 bases, J lost 12 bases, and 4 bases stayed unmatched. CDR1 and CDR2 from the germline V gene are MNHNS and SASEGT. The CDR3 totals 12 residues. The CDR3 DNA is TGTGCCAGCAGTGACCTAGCGGGAGGCAGGTACTTC. This encodes CASSDLAGGRYF.

This clone turned up a few times. This sequence joins TRBV28 and TRBJ2-7; possible D gene TRBD2, 6 bases. CDR1 and CDR2 from the germline V gene are MDHEN and SYDVKM. The CDR3 has 13 amino acids. V was clipped by 6 bases and J by 12 bases, with 21 bases between them. CDR3 DNA: TGTGCCAGCAGCCTAGGGACTGTGGCTAAGATGTACTTC. This gives the protein CASSLGTVAKMYF. Based on the CDR3 plus reference TRBV28 and TRBJ2-7, the full variable domain is DVKVTQSSRYLVKRTGEKVFLECVQDMDHENMFWYRQDPGLGLRLIYFSYDVKMKEKGDIPEGYSVSREKKERFSLILESASTNQTSMYLCASSLGTVAKMYFGPGTRLTVT.

The chain couples TRBV7-9 to TRBJ2-2; 9 bases match TRBD1. CDR3 length equals 16 residues. Germline V gives CDR1 SEHNR, CDR2 FQNEAQ (reference sequence). V shed 1 base, J shed 4 bases, and the junction held 4 bases outside the gene matches. The CDR3 is CASSLEQGARTGELFF. The CDR3 DNA reads as TGTGCCAGCAGCTTAGAACAGGGGGCGCGCACCGGGGAGCTGTTTTTT.

The chain employs TRBV7-2 and TRBJ2-7, with D tentatively TRBD2 (5 bases). Germline loops: CDR1 SGHTA, CDR2 FQGNSA. Trimming shortened V by 6 bases and J by 1 base, and 16 bases separated the two germline ends. The CDR3 spans 15 residues. CDR3 region: CASSIDPEGSYEQYF. The CDR3 DNA follows: TGTGCCAGCAGTATAGACCCAGAGGGATCCTACGAGCAGTACTTC.

The rearrangement uses TRBV7-2 and TRBJ2-1; 8 bases align to TRBD2. The CDR3 runs 16 residues. Losses at the gene ends were 2 bases for V and 6 bases for J; bases not matched to a gene: 9. Per the germline V gene, CDR1 is SGHTA and CDR2 is FQGNSA. DNA for the CDR3: TGTGCCAGCAGCTTAATGCTAACGGGAGGGGGCAATGAGCAGTTCTTC. It is translated as CASSLMLTGGGNEQFF.

The V gene is TRBV9, the J gene TRBJ1-3; D not certain. Per the germline V gene, CDR1 is SGDLS and CDR2 is YYNGEE. V gave up 2 bases and J gave up 3 bases, with 12 bases separating them. This CDR3 has 15 residues. This CDR3 reads CASSVLGGDGNTIYF. The CDR3 nucleotides are TGTGCCAGCAGCGTGCTCGGCGGAGATGGAAACACCATATATTTT.

This clone showed up just once. The chain uses TRBV5-1 and TRBJ2-3; D uncertain. Trimming took off 0 bases at V and 1 base at J, with 9 bases between the two ends. In germline, CDR1 is SGHRS, CDR2 YFSETQ. This CDR3 is 15 amino acids long. The CDR3 reads CASSLGGSGTDTQYF. The CDR3 DNA is TGCGCCAGCAGCTTGGGGGGTTCAGGCACAGATACGCAGTATTTT.

The chain combines TRBV2 with TRBJ1-2; D ambiguous. Germline V gene data show CDR1 as SNHLY and CDR2 as FYNNEI. This CDR3 has 14 residues. V lost 1 base, J lost 4 bases, and 10 bases lay in between. CDR3 region: CASSEEGLGYGYTF. The DNA of the CDR3 is TGTGCCAGCAGTGAAGAAGGGCTGGGCTATGGCTACACCTTC.

The chain couples TRBV6-5 to TRBJ1-6; TRBD1 is a possible D gene (6 bases). Germline CDR1 reads MNHEY; CDR2 reads SVGAGI. The CDR3 has 14 residues. V dropped 8 bases and J dropped 4 bases, with 12 bases sitting between them. This CDR3 reads CASVFTGYNSPLHF. The DNA for the CDR3 is TGTGCCAGCGTATTTACAGGGTATAATTCACCCCTCCACTTT.

The V call is TRBV7-9, the J call TRBJ2-1; 13 bases fit TRBD2. V lost 0 bases to trimming and J lost 7 bases; unmatched junction nucleotides: 0. The CDR3 covers 15 residues. Germline CDR1 and CDR2: SEHNR and FQNEAQ (reference sequence). The CDR3 sequence is CASSLATSGRNEQFF. DNA for the CDR3: TGTGCCAGCAGCTTAGCGACTAGCGGGAGGAATGAGCAGTTCTTC.

The chain is built from TRBV11-3 and TRBJ2-1; D is tentatively TRBD1 or TRBD2 (6 bases each). Looked up from germline, CDR1 is SGHNT and CDR2 is YENEEA. Trimming pared 2 bases from V and 7 bases from J, leaving 18 bases between. This CDR3 contains 16 residues. CDR3 protein: CASSLKAGGAANEQFF. The CDR3 coding sequence is TGTGCCAGCAGCTTAAAAGCCGGGGGCGCGGCGAATGAGCAGTTCTTC.

The chain uses TRBV28 and TRBJ2-7; 7 bases are shared with TRBD2. Germline CDR1 and CDR2: MDHEN and SYDVKM. The CDR3 is 14 amino acids. J gave up 0 bases and V 6 bases, and 5 bases lay outside the gene matches. This CDR3 reads CASSPPSGSYEQYF. The CDR3 region has the DNA TGTGCCAGCAGCCCCCCTAGCGGCTCCTACGAGCAGTACTTC.